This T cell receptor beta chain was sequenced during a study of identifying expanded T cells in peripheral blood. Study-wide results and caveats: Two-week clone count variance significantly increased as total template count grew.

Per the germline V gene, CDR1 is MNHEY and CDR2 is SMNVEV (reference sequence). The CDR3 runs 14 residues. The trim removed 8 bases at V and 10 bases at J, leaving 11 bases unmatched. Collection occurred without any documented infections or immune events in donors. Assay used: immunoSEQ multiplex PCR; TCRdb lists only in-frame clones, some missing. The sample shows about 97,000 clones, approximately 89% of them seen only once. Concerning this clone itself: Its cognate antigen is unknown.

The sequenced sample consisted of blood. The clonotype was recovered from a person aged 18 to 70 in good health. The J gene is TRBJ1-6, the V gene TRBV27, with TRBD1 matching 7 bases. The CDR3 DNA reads TGTGCCAGCTCGGCCAAGACAGGGCGGTCACCCCTCCACTTT. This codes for CASSAKTGRSPLHF.